One and the same sample provided the 21 T cell receptor beta chains below, sequenced in a study of T-cell reconstitution after alpha-beta-depleted transplantation in children. Unique molecular identifiers were incorporated during preparation of the TCRbeta library. TCRdb reanalysed the PCR reads using MiXCR and keeps one entry per CDR3 protein. The table includes some 600,000 distinct CDR3 sequences, 16% detected once. This material consisted of PBMCs from the stem cell graft donor, taken from the stem cell graft. These receptors were obtained from a human donor who donated a stem cell graft to a child with acute myeloid leukemia.

The rearrangement uses TRBV13 and TRBJ2-3, with a weak D call TRBD1 (5 bases). Germline CDR1 reads PRHDT; CDR2 reads FYEKMQ (reference sequence). The CDR3 totals 14 residues. The V end was cut by 4 bases, the J end by 4 bases, with 12 bases between. CDR3 DNA sequence: TGTGCCAGCAGCTCCGGACAAAGGGCAGATACGCAGTATTTT. Translation: CASSSGQRADTQYF.

This clonotype was detected a few times. The chain is built from TRBV25-1 and TRBJ2-3; 9 nucleotides line up with TRBD1. There are 16 residues in the CDR3. J was trimmed by 2 bases and V by 6 bases; bases with no gene match: 9. The V gene's germline CDR1 is MGHDK and CDR2 SYGVNS. The CDR3 reads CASRGPGQGYTDTQYF. CDR3 bases: TGTGCCAGCAGGGGGCCGGGACAGGGTTACACAGATACGCAGTATTTT.

This clonotype has only a few counts. Written as DNA, the CDR3 is TGCAGTGGGGAGGGGACTAGCGGGGGGTGGTATCACAATGAGCAGTTCTTC. Translating gives CSGEGTSGGWYHNEQFF. This chain joins TRBV20-1 and TRBJ2-1; TRBD2 matches 15 bases. Germline V lookup: CDR1 DFQATT, CDR2 SNEGSKA (reference sequence). The CDR3 is made up of 17 amino acids. V shed 7 bases, J shed 5 bases, and the junction held 12 bases outside the gene matches.

This clonotype was observed a handful of times. The chain carries TRBV20-1 and TRBJ2-1; 10 bases map to TRBD2. J was trimmed by 0 bases and V by 2 bases; bases with no gene match: 7. CDR3 length: 17 amino acids. CDR1 is DFQATT and CDR2 is SNEGSKA in the germline V gene (reference sequence). CDR3 DNA: TGCAGTGCTAGATCCCGAGCGGGGGGGCCCTCCTACAATGAGCAGTTCTTC. It specifies CSARSRAGGPSYNEQFF.

The table lists this clonotype with many counts. At one boundary the junction diverges from the germline segment, which might be a read error. The J gene is TRBJ2-7, the V gene TRBV5-1; TRBD1 is a possible D gene (5 bases). Germline lookup yields CDR1 SGHRS and CDR2 YFSETQ. The CDR3 runs to 13 residues. The CDR3 nucleotides are TGTGCCAGCAGCTCCGACAGAACCTACGAGCAGTACTTC. Protein: CASSSDRTYEQYF.

This clonotype was counted ten times or more. The chain uses TRBV29-1 and TRBJ2-7, with 8 bases identical to TRBD1. The J segment lost 5 bases and the V segment lost 4 bases, leaving 4 bases of the junction unmatched. This CDR3 region has 12 residues. Looked up from germline, CDR1 is SQVTM and CDR2 is ANQGSEA. DNA for the CDR3: TGCAGCGTTGTGGACAGGGTGAACGAGCAGTACGTC. Protein: CSVVDRVNEQYV.

There are many counts of this clonotype. The rearrangement links TRBV12-3 or TRBV12-4 to TRBJ2-7; 7 positions agree with TRBD1. The V and J ends lost 5 bases and 2 bases, in that order; junction bases with no gene match: 3. The CDR3 covers 13 residues. The CDR3 here is CASSLTGTYEQYV. CDR3 coding DNA: TGTGCCAGCAGTCTGACAGGGACCTACGAGCAGTACGTC.

In this sample, this clonotype turned up many times. This chain links TRBV5-5 with TRBJ1-1; D unresolved. Trimming shortened V by 4 bases and J by 5 bases, and 12 bases separated the two germline ends. Germline V CDR1 and CDR2: SGHKS, YYEKEE (reference sequence). The CDR3 consists of 13 residues. The CDR3 is CASSALEGTEAFF. The CDR3 DNA is TGTGCCAGCAGCGCCCTGGAAGGGACTGAAGCTTTCTTT.

This clonotype was seen many times. The chain couples TRBV20-1 to TRBJ2-4, with TRBD1 identical over 9 bases. Germline loops: CDR1 DFQATT, CDR2 SNEGSKA (reference sequence). This CDR3 is built from 16 residues. J lost 4 bases, V lost 5 bases, and 12 bases had no gene match. The CDR3 sequence: CSAQQGQGIGKNIQYF. The CDR3 coding sequence is TGCAGTGCTCAGCAGGGACAGGGCATCGGTAAAAACATTCAGTACTTC.

This clonotype was picked up many times. The V and J genes are TRBV7-8 and TRBJ2-7; tentative D call: TRBD2 (5 bases). The V end lost 1 base, the J end lost 0 bases, and 7 bases lay between the germline ends. Germline V gene lookup returns CDR1 SGHVS and CDR2 FQNEAQ. The CDR3 totals 14 residues. In nucleotides, the CDR3 is TGTGCCAGCAGCTTAGACCGGGACTCCTACGAGCAGTACGTC. Translated, it gives CASSLDRDSYEQYV.

The V and J genes are TRBV24-1 and TRBJ2-1; 9 bases agree with TRBD2. V lost 2 bases, J lost 5 bases, and 3 bases stayed unmatched. The CDR3 is made up of 15 amino acids. Germline CDR1 and CDR2: KGHDR and SFDVKD. CDR3 region: CATSDSASGDNEQFF. CDR3 DNA sequence: TGTGCCACCAGTGATTCGGCTAGCGGGGACAATGAGCAGTTCTTC.

This clonotype appeared a few times. The chain links TRBV12-3 or TRBV12-4 to TRBJ2-2, with TRBD2 matching 8 bases. V dropped 7 bases and J dropped 6; count of bases not matched to a gene: 7. The CDR3 is 14 residues long. CDR3 region: CASTLTSAPGELFF. CDR3 DNA sequence: TGTGCCAGCACTCTGACTAGCGCCCCCGGGGAGCTGTTTTTT.

This clonotype has a count of ten or more. The chain has TRBV20-1 and TRBJ2-2, with D hard to call. This CDR3 is built from 15 residues. V was cut by 1 base and J by 6 bases, with 15 bases left in between. CDR1 is DFQATT and CDR2 is SNEGSKA in the germline V gene (reference sequence). The CDR3 bases are TGCAGTGCTAGAGTTAGCTTAGGTGGGGCCGGGGAGCTGTTTTTT. Amino acids: CSARVSLGGAGELFF.

This clonotype was seen a handful of times. The CDR3 loop is CASSFKGRSNYGYTF. In nucleotides, the CDR3 is TGTGCCAGCAGTTTCAAGGGCAGATCTAACTATGGCTACACCTTC. This rearrangement joins TRBV28 to TRBJ1-2; D unclear. Germline CDR1 and CDR2: MDHEN and SYDVKM. This CDR3 contains 15 residues. V lost 3 bases and J lost 0, with 11 bases in between.

This clonotype appeared many times. This chain joins TRBV29-1 and TRBJ2-7; D is unclear. Trimming left V 1 base short and J 7 bases short, with 8 bases between. This CDR3 region has 11 residues. From germline, CDR1 is SQVTM and CDR2 ANQGSEA. Written as DNA, the CDR3 is TGCAGCGTTGAAGTTGGTCGGGAGCAGTACGTC. This codes for CSVEVGREQYV.

The chain recombines TRBV12-3 or TRBV12-4 with TRBJ1-1; D gene uncertain. The CDR3 has 13 residues. V lost 6 bases and J lost 4, with 12 bases in between. The CDR3 spells CASSPDGITEAFF. The CDR3, as DNA: TGTGCCAGCAGCCCGGACGGAATCACTGAAGCTTTCTTT.

This clonotype was seen a few times. The V and J genes are TRBV4-1 and TRBJ1-5, with D uncertain. The V gene's germline CDR1 is MGHRA and CDR2 YSYEKL. Trimming stripped 1 base from V and 0 bases from J, with 10 bases between. The CDR3 has 16 amino acids. CDR3 DNA: TGCGCCAGCAGCCAAGTCTTCGGGATTAGCAATCAGCCCCAGCATTTT. It is translated as CASSQVFGISNQPQHF.

This clonotype has a count of ten or more. The chain has TRBV5-5 and TRBJ2-7; weak D call: TRBD1 (6 bases). The germline V and J ends were trimmed by 1 base and 3 bases, with 14 bases remaining between them. The germline V gene has CDR1 SGHKS and CDR2 YYEKEE (reference sequence). The CDR3 contains 15 residues. This CDR3 is CASSLSGATIYEQYV. DNA of the CDR3: TGTGCCAGCAGCTTGTCAGGGGCGACCATCTACGAGCAGTACGTC.

The rearrangement links TRBV12-3 or TRBV12-4 to TRBJ2-7; 8 bases are shared with TRBD1. The CDR3 has 15 amino acids. V gave up 3 bases and J gave up 3 bases; unmatched junction bases: 7. CDR3 protein: CASSLAGGPFYEQYF. CDR3 DNA: TGTGCCAGCAGTTTGGCAGGGGGCCCTTTCTACGAGCAGTACTTC.

The gene calls are TRBV7-2 and TRBJ1-2; D not certain. Germline V gives CDR1 SGHTA, CDR2 FQGNSA. V lost 5 bases and J lost 6, with 16 bases in between. The CDR3 has 14 residues. Here the CDR3 DNA reads TGTGCCAGCAGCCCCTCGACGCTATCGGATGGCTACACCTTC. Encoded protein: CASSPSTLSDGYTF.

This clonotype was observed at least ten times. The rearrangement uses TRBV10-3 and TRBJ2-7; D not certain. Trimming stripped 0 bases from V and 4 bases from J, with 7 bases between. The CDR3 sequence is 13 residues long. Germline assignment: CDR1 ENHRY and CDR2 SYGVKD. The CDR3 reads CAISESNGYEQYV. Here the CDR3 DNA reads TGTGCCATCAGTGAGTCGAACGGGTACGAGCAGTACGTC.